This TCR beta chain appears in the sequencing data of a study of T cell repertoires in cytomegalovirus infection. Study-level background: Public signatures in TCR beta pointed to CMV infection and matching HLA type. General study findings and limits: The study found HLA-C-restricted CMV-specific TCR beta clonotypes dominating the ex vivo response.

In TCRdb, the reads were re-called with MiXCR into one record per CDR3 protein. The sample has approximately 220,000 distinct CDR3 sequences, approximately 38% seen once. Germline values: CDR1 SEHNR, CDR2 FQNEAQ (reference sequence). This CDR3 has 15 amino acids. V lost 3 bases, J lost 8 bases, and 19 bases lay in between. In its sample, this clonotype was seen a few times. The antigen remains unidentified. The TCR was taken from a human donor in good health (CMV status not recorded). Some clones in this sample may be carry-over from other donors' samples. The rearrangement joins TRBV7-9 to TRBJ1-2; D remains unclear. Sequencing used CD8+ T cells from cultured PBMCs, obtained from culture after CMV antigen stimulation. The CDR3, as DNA: TGTGCCAGCAGCTTTCAGCCAAACCCGGTGGGGGGCTACACCTTC. Amino acid sequence: CASSFQPNPVGGYTF.